This is a list of T cell receptor beta chains from one sample in a study of blood T cell repertoires in COVID-19. Profiled with immunoSEQ multiplex PCR; TCRdb holds only in-frame clones, not every one. Counted here are around 190,000 clones, about 88% occurring once; the ten biggest clones make up 4% to 5%. Specimen: peripheral blood. These receptors all come from a woman aged 80 or over with acute or convalescent COVID-19. Each CDR3 is given with its conserved first and last residue.

V	J	CDR3
TRBV5-1	TRBJ2-7	CASSTVGSYEQYF
TRBV19	TRBJ1-2	CASSIEGTVYGYTF
TRBV6-2/TRBV6-3	TRBJ1-1	CASSGQANTEAFF
TRBV19	TRBJ1-5	CASTNTRQDNQPQHF
TRBV18	TRBJ1-3	CASSGGRGSGNTIYF
TRBV28	TRBJ2-7	CASSSYNRGGPYEQYF
TRBV11-2	TRBJ1-1	CASSPRGRLNTEAFF
TRBV5-6	TRBJ1-2	CASSRGASLNLYGYTF
TRBV7-2	TRBJ2-5	CASSRMGQLQETQYF
TRBV6-5	TRBJ1-2	CASIWYRGISRGYTF
TRBV7-9	TRBJ2-1	CASSFVGKENEQFF
TRBV25-1	TRBJ2-7	CASSRAVTYEQYF
TRBV4-3	TRBJ2-2	CASSPRETGELFF
TRBV9	TRBJ2-6	CASSVRTGAGANVLTF